The next 7 T cell receptor beta chains were all read from a single sample in a study of OX40 agonist ivuxolimab in advanced cancers. Only in-frame clones appear in the TCRdb table, and some are missing; sequencing was by immunoSEQ multiplex PCR. The sample has 65,000 to 80,000 clones; roughly nine tenths are singletons. The sequences come from CD4+ or CD8+ T cells sorted from blood, collected in a trial of the OX40 agonist ivuxolimab. The receptors derive from an adult with an advanced solid tumor such as melanoma, head and neck, liver or kidney cancer.

This chain uses TRBV19 with TRBJ2-2, with D possibly matching TRBD1 (6 bases). The CDR3 spans 15 residues. V lost 5 bases and J 0 bases, leaving 10 bases between the germline ends. The V gene's germline CDR1 is LNHDA and CDR2 SQIVND (reference sequence). CDR3 region: CASSLTGTNTGELFF. As DNA, the CDR3 is TGTGCCAGTAGTCTCACAGGGACGAACACCGGGGAGCTGTTTTTT.

The chain joins TRBV13 to TRBJ2-1; 8 bases are shared with TRBD2. Germline lookup yields CDR1 PRHDT and CDR2 FYEKMQ (reference sequence). Trimming cost V 0 bases and J 4 bases; bases outside gene matches: 8. The CDR3 covers 17 residues. In DNA, the CDR3 is TGTGCCAGCAGCTTAGGCCCAGCGGGAGTAGGATACAATGAGCAGTTCTTC. Its translation: CASSLGPAGVGYNEQFF. The full variable domain, its missing parts supplied by reference TRBV13 and TRBJ2-1, is AAGVIQSPRHLIKEKRETATLKCYPIPRHDTVYWYQQGPGQDPQFLISFYEKMQSDKGSIPDRFSAQQFSDYHSELNMSSLELGDSALYFCASSLGPAGVGYNEQFFGPGTRLTVL.

J is TRBJ2-2 and V is TRBV29-1; TRBD2 might be the D (5 bases). This CDR3 region has 15 residues. V was pared by 0 bases and J by 6 bases, with 14 bases between. CDR1 is SQVTM and CDR2 is ANQGSEA in the germline V gene. CDR3 in amino acids: CSVEDLKLDSGELFF. The CDR3 nucleotides read TGCAGCGTTGAAGATCTGAAACTAGATTCCGGGGAGCTGTTTTTT.

The chain couples TRBV5-4 to TRBJ2-1, with D possibly matching TRBD2 (5 bases). The germline V and J ends were trimmed by 0 bases and 6 bases, with 13 bases remaining between them. This CDR3 has 15 residues. Germline CDR1 and CDR2: SGHNT and YYREEE (reference sequence). The CDR3: CASSLGGSGLNEQFF. DNA for the CDR3: TGTGCCAGCAGCTTGGGAGGGAGTGGTCTCAATGAGCAGTTCTTC.

For the CDR3, the DNA is TGTGCCAGCAGCAAAGACAGGGGAGTGAACACTGAAGCTTTCTTT. Translated: CASSKDRGVNTEAFF. V usage is TRBV11-2 and J usage is TRBJ1-1, with TRBD1 matching over 8 bases. CDR1 is SGHAT, CDR2 FQNNGV, per germline. J lost 0 bases, V lost 5 bases, and 5 bases had no gene match. This CDR3 is 15 amino acids long. The entire variable domain, with the rest obtained from reference TRBV11-2 and TRBJ1-1, is as follows: EAGVAQSPRYKIIEKRQSVAFWCNPISGHATLYWYQQILGQGPKLLIQFQNNGVVDDSQLPKDRFSAERLKGVDSTLKIQPAKLEDSAVYLCASSKDRGVNTEAFFGQGTRLTVV.

The CDR3 bases are TGTGCCAGCAACCGGGGAGGTGGCACTGAAGCTTTCTTT. This translates into CASNRGGGTEAFF. The genes are TRBV6-6 and TRBJ1-1; D ambiguous. CDR3 size: 13 residues. Deletions cut 7 bases from V and 4 bases from J, with 13 bases between. Germline-derived CDR1 and CDR2 are MNHNY and SVGAGI (reference sequence).

The CDR3 reads CARCPGLAGGQKTSNTGELFF. The CDR3 DNA follows: TGTGCCAGGTGTCCGGGACTAGCGGGAGGGCAGAAAACCTCGAACACCGGGGAGCTGTTTTTT. The chain carries TRBV28 and TRBJ2-2, with TRBD2 matching 16 bases. There are 21 residues in the CDR3. CDR1 is MDHEN and CDR2 is SYDVKM in the germline V gene. Losses at the gene ends were 9 bases for V and 0 bases for J; bases not matched to a gene: 16.